This T cell receptor (beta chain) was sequenced in a study of blood T cell repertoires in COVID-19. On the study more broadly: Acute and convalescent COVID-19 samples came from the United States, Italy and Spain. PBMCs, B-cell-depleted T cells, or T cells provided the cDNA or gDNA that made up the material.

Under the authors' procedure: Amplification from reference gene primers served as the basis for estimated nucleated cell counts. Profiling relied on immunoSEQ multiplex PCR, and the TCRdb table lists in-frame clones only, not all of them. That table is the source of V, J and clone size, and D and trimming were worked out from the DNA. The table lists 110,000 or so clones, roughly 90% of them singletons. This receptor was identified in a human donor with acute or convalescent COVID-19. The donor label of this sample is uncertain. Material: peripheral blood.

CDR3: CASSSRPGQGRSRLFF. The CDR3 coding sequence is TGTGCCAGTAGTAGTAGACCGGGACAGGGAAGGAGTAGACTGTTTTTT. The V and J genes are TRBV19 and TRBJ1-4; 9 positions match TRBD1. The CDR3 runs to 16 residues. The V segment lost 4 bases and the J segment 13 bases; nucleotides outside the gene matches: 16. Germline V lookup: CDR1 LNHDA, CDR2 SQIVND (reference sequence).